This T cell receptor (beta chain) came from a study of blood T cell repertoires in COVID-19. Study background: Specimens from acute and convalescent COVID-19 originated in the United States, Italy and Spain.

This clone has more than one count but fewer than ten. Original handling: Reference gene primers were amplified, and this amplification served to estimate nucleated cell counts. The data were produced by immunoSEQ multiplex PCR, yet TCRdb's version contains in-frame clones alone and is incomplete. The DNA gave D and trimming, while V, J and clone size come from that table. The table includes about 380,000 clones, 75% to 90% detected once. The trim removed 5 bases at V and 4 bases at J, leaving 9 bases unmatched. Looked up from germline, CDR1 is MNHEY and CDR2 is SMNVEV (reference sequence). The CDR3 is 15 residues long.

The sequencing sample was made of peripheral blood. The receptor comes from a woman under 30 with acute or convalescent COVID-19. The chain has TRBV27 and TRBJ1-1; 8 bases are a match to TRBD1. CDR3 region: CASSPRQGPGTEAFF. DNA of the CDR3: TGTGCCAGCAGTCCCAGACAGGGGCCGGGCACTGAAGCTTTCTTT.